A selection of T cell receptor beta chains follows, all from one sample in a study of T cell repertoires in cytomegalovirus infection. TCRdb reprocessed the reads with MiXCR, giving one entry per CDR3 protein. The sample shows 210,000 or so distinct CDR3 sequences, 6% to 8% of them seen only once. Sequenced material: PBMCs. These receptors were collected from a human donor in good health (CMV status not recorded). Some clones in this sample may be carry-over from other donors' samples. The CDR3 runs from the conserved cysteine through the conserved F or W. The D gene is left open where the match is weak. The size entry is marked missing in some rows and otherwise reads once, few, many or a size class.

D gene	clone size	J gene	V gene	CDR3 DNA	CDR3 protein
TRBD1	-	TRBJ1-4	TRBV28	TGTGCCAGCTCTTGGCCCGGGACAGGGGGAGAAAAACTGTTTTTT	CASSWPGTGGEKLFF
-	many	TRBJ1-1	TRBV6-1	TGTGCCAGCAAGGGGCCCGTGCAAGCTTTCTTT	CASKGPVQAFF
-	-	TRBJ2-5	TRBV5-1	TGCGCCAGCAGCTTGTTCTTAGAGACCCAGTACTTC	CASSLFLETQYF
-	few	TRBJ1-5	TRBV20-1	TGCGCGAGAGGGGGTCCGGGTCAGCCCCAGCATTTT	CARGGPGQPQHF
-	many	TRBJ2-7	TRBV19	TGTGCCAGTAGTATCGGGAGCTCCTACGAGCAGTACTTC	CASSIGSSYEQYF
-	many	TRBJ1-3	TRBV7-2	TGTGCCAGCAGCTTCAGTGACTCTGGAAACACCATATATTTT	CASSFSDSGNTIYF
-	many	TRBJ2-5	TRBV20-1	TGCAGTGCTAGAGATCCCCTCATCCAAGAGACCCAGTACTTC	CSARDPLIQETQYF
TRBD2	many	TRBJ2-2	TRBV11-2	TGTGCCAGCAGCCTAACGGCGGGGGGCGGGGAGCTGTTTTTT	CASSLTAGGGELFF
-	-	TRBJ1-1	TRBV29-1	TGCAGCCTCTTGGGGGGTGCGGGCACTGAAGCTTTCTTT	CSLLGGAGTEAFF
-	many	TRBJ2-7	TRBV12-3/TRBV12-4	TGTGCCAGCAGTTTAGCGGGAACGGAGAGCTCCTACGAGCAGTACTTC	CASSLAGTESSYEQYF
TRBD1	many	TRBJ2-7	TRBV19	TGTGCCAGTAGTCCTACAGGGGCTGGGGAGCAGTACTTC	CASSPTGAGEQYF
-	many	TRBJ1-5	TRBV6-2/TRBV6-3	TGTGCCAGCAGTCCCTTGAGGGGTCAGCCCCAGCATTTT	CASSPLRGQPQHF
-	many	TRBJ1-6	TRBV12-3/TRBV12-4	TGTGCCAGCAGTTTAGGTCCCCGGGGGTATAATTCACCCCTCCACTTT	CASSLGPRGYNSPLHF
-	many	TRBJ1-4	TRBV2	TGTGCCAGCAGCCCTCCCGGGAAAGGTGAAAAACTGTTTTTT	CASSPPGKGEKLFF
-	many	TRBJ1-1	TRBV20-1	TGCAGTGCTAGGCACGGGAAGAACACTGAAGCTTTCTTT	CSARHGKNTEAFF
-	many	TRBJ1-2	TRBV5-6	TGTGCCAGCAGCCCTGGCGAGTATGGCTACACCTTC	CASSPGEYGYTF
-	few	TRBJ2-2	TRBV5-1	TGCGCCAGCAGTCGACAGTTAAACACCGGGGAGCTGTTTTTT	CASSRQLNTGELFF
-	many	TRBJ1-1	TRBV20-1	TGCAGTGCCCCTTCAAGGGACGGTGGCACTGAAGCTTTCTTT	CSAPSRDGGTEAFF
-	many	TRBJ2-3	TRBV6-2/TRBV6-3	TGTGCCAGCACCGATGGAGGCCCGCAGTATTTT	CASTDGGPQYF
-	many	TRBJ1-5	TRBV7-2	TGTGCCAGCACCCAATGGGGGGGGTTCCAGCCCCAGCATTTT	CASTQWGGFQPQHF
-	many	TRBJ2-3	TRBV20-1	TGCAGTGCTACGGGGGGCACAGATACGCAGTATTTT	CSATGGTDTQYF
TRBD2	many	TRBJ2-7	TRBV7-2	TGTGCCAGCAGCTTACTAGCGGAATACGAGCAGTACTTC	CASSLLAEYEQYF
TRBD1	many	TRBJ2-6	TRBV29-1	TGCAGCGCCGGTAGACAGGGGGCGACAGGGGCCAACGTCCTGACTTTC	CSAGRQGATGANVLTF
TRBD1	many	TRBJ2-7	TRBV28	TGTGCCAGCAGACCGCCCAGGGGGTCCTACGAGCAGTACTTC	CASRPPRGSYEQYF
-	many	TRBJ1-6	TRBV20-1	TGCGGGGGGGGACAATCACCCCTCCACTTT	CGGGQSPLHF
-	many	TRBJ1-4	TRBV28	TGTGCCAGCAGCACATTTGATGAAAAACTGTTTTTT	CASSTFDEKLFF
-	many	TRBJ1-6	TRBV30	TGTGCCTGGAGTGTACCCGAATCCAGAATCCATTCACCCCTCCACTTT	CAWSVPESRIHSPLHF
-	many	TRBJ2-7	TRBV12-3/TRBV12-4	TGTGCCAGCAGGGTAGCAAACTACGAGCAGTACTTC	CASRVANYEQYF
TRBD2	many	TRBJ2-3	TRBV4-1	TGCGCCAGCAGCCAAGATCGGGAAAAAAGCGGGGGGGCCTCAGATACGCAGTATTTT	CASSQDREKSGGASDTQYF
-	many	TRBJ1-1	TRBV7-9	TGTGCCAGCAGCCAGAGCACTGAAGCTTTCTTT	CASSQSTEAFF
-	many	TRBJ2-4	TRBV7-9	TGTGCCAGCAGCTTAGAGCAGTCCAAAAACATTCAGTACTTC	CASSLEQSKNIQYF
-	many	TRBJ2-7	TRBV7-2	TGTGCCAGCAGCCGTGGGTCCCCTCAGGTCGAGCAGTACTTC	CASSRGSPQVEQYF
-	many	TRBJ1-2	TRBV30	TGTGCCTGGAGTGACCCGAGTGGCTACACCTTC	CAWSDPSGYTF
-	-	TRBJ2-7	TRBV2	TGTGCCAGCACCGGGGGTAACTACGAGCAGTACTTC	CASTGGNYEQYF
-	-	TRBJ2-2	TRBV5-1	TGCGCCAGCTGGCGGCCGAACACCGGGGAGCTGTTTTTT	CASWRPNTGELFF
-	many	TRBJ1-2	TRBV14	TGTGCCAGCAGCCAAGAAAGGGACCGCTCCTATGGCTACACCTTC	CASSQERDRSYGYTF
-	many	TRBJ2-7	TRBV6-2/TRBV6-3	TGTGCCAGCAGTTACTCGAGGACGACCGCCGAGCAGTACTTC	CASSYSRTTAEQYF
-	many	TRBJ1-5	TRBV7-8	TGTGCCAGCAGCTCCCCGACAGGATCGGCGCAGTACAATCAGCCCCAGCATTTT	CASSSPTGSAQYNQPQHF
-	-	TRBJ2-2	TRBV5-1	TGCGCCAGCAGTCTAGGGCCCCACACCGGGGAGCTGTTTTTT	CASSLGPHTGELFF
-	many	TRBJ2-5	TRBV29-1	TGCAGCGTTGAATTGGGCGGCCGAGAGACCCAGTACTTC	CSVELGGRETQYF
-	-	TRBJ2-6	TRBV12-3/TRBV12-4	TGTGCCAGCAGTTTAACCCAGGGAGCCGTATTTGGGGCCAACGTCCTGACTTTC	CASSLTQGAVFGANVLTF
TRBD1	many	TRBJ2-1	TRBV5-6	TGTGCCAGCAGCTCCCGACAGGGTTATGTGAACAATGAGCAGTTCTTC	CASSSRQGYVNNEQFF
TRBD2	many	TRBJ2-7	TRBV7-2	TGTGCCAGCAGCCCACCCCCGGTACTAGCGGGGGTGTTGGCCTACGAGCAGTACTTC	CASSPPPVLAGVLAYEQYF
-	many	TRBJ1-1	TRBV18	TGTGCCAGCAGCCCGGGACGAAGGAACACTGAAGCTTTCTTT	CASSPGRRNTEAFF
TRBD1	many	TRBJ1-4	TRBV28	TGTGCCAGCAGGTACAGGGGGCGACCAACTAATGAAAAACTGTTTTTT	CASRYRGRPTNEKLFF